These 10 T cell receptor beta chains share one sample of origin, sequenced in a study of Ad26.COV2.S vaccination and SARS-CoV-2 variants. Data came from immunoSEQ multiplex PCR; TCRdb stores just in-frame clones and leaves some out. The data show about 400,000 clones, with about four fifths seen just once and about 7.4% held by the top ten. Treatment specified: roughly 20 received Ad26.COV2.S at low or high dose, single or two shots; several received placebo; per-sample allocation not given. Collection of samples fell on day 63 after the first vaccine or placebo injection. Sequencing was performed on peripheral blood, taken in a trial of Ad26.COV2.S vaccine versus placebo. These receptors originate from a person between 18 and 60 years old who received the Ad26.COV2.S COVID-19 vaccine or a placebo.

This chain uses TRBV6-1 with TRBJ1-4; D possibly corresponds to TRBD1 (5 bases). Germline CDR1 reads MNHNS; CDR2 reads SASEGT. The CDR3 spans 17 residues. Trimming took off 4 bases at V and 0 bases at J, with 15 bases between the two ends. Written as DNA, the CDR3 is TGTGCCAGCAGTGCCCACCTGAGGGGCGCAACTAATGAAAAACTGTTTTTT. Residues: CASSAHLRGATNEKLFF.

The rearrangement joins TRBV18 to TRBJ1-6; 11 nucleotides line up with TRBD1. Germline CDR1 reads KGHSH; CDR2 reads LQKENI. CDR3 length equals 15 residues. With 3 bases clipped from V and 12 bases from J, the junction kept 7 bases outside the gene matches. CDR3 amino acids: CASSPAGQGVGPLHF. The CDR3 DNA is TGTGCCAGCTCACCGGCGGGACAGGGGGTCGGACCCCTCCACTTT.

This clone was seen only a few times. Other DNA sequences in this sample translate to the same CDR3. V usage is TRBV6-5 and J usage is TRBJ1-1, with 10 bases aligning to TRBD1. V was clipped by 6 bases and J by 4 bases; unmatched bases: 2. The V gene's germline CDR1 is MNHEY and CDR2 SVGAGI. This CDR3 comprises 13 residues. In nucleotides, the CDR3 is TGTGCCAGCAGGCGGACAGGGGGCACTGAAGCTTTCTTT. Its translation is CASRRTGGTEAFF.

The chain carries TRBV5-1 and TRBJ2-7; D unclear. The CDR3 covers 11 residues. V was trimmed by 5 bases and J by 3 bases, leaving 6 bases between them. In germline, CDR1 is SGHRS, CDR2 YFSETQ. The CDR3, as DNA: TGCGCCAGCAGGGGTGTCTACGAGCAGTACTTC. Translation: CASRGVYEQYF. Full variable domain (rest looked up from reference TRBV5-1 and TRBJ2-7): KAGVTQTPRYLIKTRGQQVTLSCSPISGHRSVSWYQQTPGQGLQFLFEYFSETQRNKGNFPGRFSGRQFSNSRSEMNVSTLELGDSALYLCASRGVYEQYFGPGTRLTVT.

In DNA, the CDR3 is TGTGCCAGCACCCCCCTGACTAGCGGAGCCTACGAGCAGTACTTC. This codes for CASTPLTSGAYEQYF. This rearrangement joins TRBV7-7 to TRBJ2-7; the match to TRBD2 covers 9 bases. J gave up 2 bases and V 7 bases, and 9 bases lay outside the gene matches. Per germline, CDR1 SSHAT and CDR2 FNYEAQ (reference sequence). CDR3 length equals 15 residues.

J is TRBJ1-3 and V is TRBV15; tentatively, D is TRBD1 (5 bases). Per germline, CDR1 LNHNV and CDR2 YYDKDF (reference sequence). The CDR3 has 16 residues. Trimming removed 0 bases from V and 0 bases from J, with 9 bases in between. Written as DNA, the CDR3 is TGTGCCACCAGCAGAGACAGGGCAATCTCTGGAAACACCATATATTTT. Encoded protein: CATSRDRAISGNTIYF.

This rearrangement joins TRBV15 to TRBJ2-2; unclear D gene. V lost 1 base and J lost 5, with 11 bases in between. CDR3 length equals 15 residues. The germline V gene has CDR1 LNHNV and CDR2 YYDKDF (reference sequence). CDR3 in DNA: TGTGCCACCAGCAGAGTTCTCCCATCAACCGGGGAGCTGTTTTTT. Translation: CATSRVLPSTGELFF.

The chain combines TRBV6-5 with TRBJ2-7; TRBD1 is a possible D gene (5 bases). There are 14 residues in the CDR3. Germline CDR1 and CDR2: MNHEY and SVGAGI. The CDR3 bases are TGTGCATCCAAGGGCAGGGCCCTCTCCTACGAGCAGTACTTC. Its protein is CASKGRALSYEQYF.

This clone was detected many times. The chain couples TRBV7-8 to TRBJ1-1; 7 bases align to TRBD1. The CDR3 has 13 residues. Germline lookup yields CDR1 SGHVS and CDR2 FQNEAQ. Unmatched junction bases numbered 8, after V lost 5 bases and J lost 8 bases. The CDR3 region is CASSLRDRREAFF. As DNA, the CDR3 is TGTGCCAGCAGCCTCCGGGACAGAAGAGAAGCTTTCTTT.

V gene TRBV19 combines with J gene TRBJ2-5, with D tentatively TRBD2 (7 bases). CDR1 is LNHDA and CDR2 is SQIVND in the germline V gene (reference sequence). Trimming removed 3 bases from V and 1 base from J, with 15 bases in between. The CDR3 has 16 amino acids. The CDR3 DNA follows: TGTGCCAGTAGTATCCGTAGGGGGGGTTCCCAAGAGACCCAGTACTTC. This sequence encodes CASSIRRGGSQETQYF.